The 28 T cell receptor beta chains presented below share a single source sample, sequenced in a study of blood T cell repertoires in COVID-19. The method was immunoSEQ multiplex PCR; TCRdb's version includes in-frame clones alone and lacks a portion of them. The sample yields over 200,000 clones, over 80% seen once. The sample taken for sequencing was peripheral blood. These receptor sequences come from a human donor in a cohort sampled during active COVID-19.

The chain joins TRBV9 to TRBJ2-1; D remains ambiguous. The germline CDR1 and CDR2 sequences are SGDLS and YYNGEE. The CDR3 spans 15 residues. Deletions cut 4 bases from V and 7 bases from J, with 18 bases between. The CDR3 nucleotides are TGTGCCAGCAGCCCTCTCGGCGGATCCGGGAATGAGCAGTTCTTC. Amino acids: CASSPLGGSGNEQFF.

This chain links TRBV9 with TRBJ1-4; D might be TRBD1 (5 bases). This CDR3 region has 17 residues. CDR1 and CDR2 (germline): SGDLS, YYNGEE. Deletions cut 0 bases from V and 8 bases from J, with 20 bases between. The CDR3 reads CASSVATGDGPQEKLFF. The CDR3 DNA is TGTGCCAGCAGCGTAGCTACGGGGGACGGGCCCCAGGAAAAACTGTTTTTT. The whole variable domain, filled in from reference TRBV9 and TRBJ1-4, reads DSGVTQTPKHLITATGQRVTLRCSPRSGDLSVYWYQQSLDQGLQFLIQYYNGEERAKGNILERFSAQQFPDLHSELNLSSLELGDSALYFCASSVATGDGPQEKLFFGSGTQLSVL.

The J gene is TRBJ2-3, the V gene TRBV10-3; weak D call: TRBD1 (5 bases). The V and J ends lost 5 bases and 4 bases respectively, with 13 bases between them. The CDR3 runs to 14 residues. In germline, CDR1 is ENHRY, CDR2 SYGVKD. The CDR3 DNA is TGTGCCATCAGTAGGGGCCAGATGTCAGATACGCAGTATTTT. As protein: CAISRGQMSDTQYF.

This clone has just a few counts. V gene TRBV9 combines with J gene TRBJ1-3; the D gene is possibly TRBD1 (5 bases). Trimming left V 0 bases short and J 7 bases short, with 11 bases between. The length of the CDR3 is 14 residues. Germline V gene lookup returns CDR1 SGDLS and CDR2 YYNGEE. CDR3: CASSVDSGFNTIYF. CDR3 sequence (DNA): TGTGCCAGCAGCGTAGATTCAGGGTTTAACACCATATATTTT.

This clone occurred many times. In DNA form, the CDR3 reads TGTGCCAGCAGCGCCGGGACAGAGCATGGCTACACCTTC. Protein product: CASSAGTEHGYTF. The chain recombines TRBV9 with TRBJ1-2; TRBD1 matches at 7 bases. CDR3 size: 13 residues. The V gene end was trimmed by 3 bases and the J gene end by 6 bases; junction bases not matched to a gene: 5. Germline CDR1 reads SGDLS; CDR2 reads YYNGEE.

This clone has a single count. The chain carries TRBV7-2 and TRBJ2-5, with 8 bases lining up with TRBD2. Germline lookup yields CDR1 SGHTA and CDR2 FQGNSA. The CDR3 is made up of 18 amino acids. The V gene end was trimmed by 0 bases and the J gene end by 6 bases; junction bases not matched to a gene: 15. The CDR3 DNA sequence: TGTGCCAGCAGCTTAGCGGGATCAGGAGCCGGGAGGGGAAAGACCCAGTACTTC. It is translated as CASSLAGSGAGRGKTQYF.

The chain joins TRBV27 to TRBJ2-7, with TRBD2 matching 13 bases. This CDR3 contains 16 residues. Germline V gives CDR1 MNHEY, CDR2 SMNVEV (reference sequence). Unmatched junction bases numbered 7, after V lost 3 bases and J lost 5 bases. CDR3 region: CASSLIPTSGRHEQYF. DNA for the CDR3: TGTGCCAGCAGTTTGATTCCGACTAGCGGGAGGCACGAGCAGTACTTC.

The rearrangement uses TRBV5-1 and TRBJ1-4; TRBD1 matches 10 bases. The CDR3 consists of 14 residues. Per germline, CDR1 SGHRS and CDR2 YFSETQ. Trimming cost V 2 bases and J 7 bases; bases outside gene matches: 2. The CDR3: CASSLRTGGEKLFF. The DNA for the CDR3 is TGCGCCAGCAGCTTAAGGACAGGGGGTGAAAAACTGTTTTTT. Using reference TRBV5-1 and TRBJ1-4 for the parts outside the CDR3, the full variable domain is KAGVTQTPRYLIKTRGQQVTLSCSPISGHRSVSWYQQTPGQGLQFLFEYFSETQRNKGNFPGRFSGRQFSNSRSEMNVSTLELGDSALYLCASSLRTGGEKLFFGSGTQLSVL.

The chain is built from TRBV5-6 and TRBJ2-7; perhaps TRBD1 as D (6 bases). The CDR3 sequence is 15 residues long. Trimming removed 6 bases from V and 2 bases from J, with 18 bases in between. Germline CDR1 and CDR2: SGHDT and YYEEEE. DNA for the CDR3: TGTGCCAGCACCCGCCAGGGGTCGGGGACCTACGAGCAGTACTTC. Amino acid sequence: CASTRQGSGTYEQYF.

This clone was picked up a small number of times. In nucleotides, the CDR3 is TGTGCCAGCTCTCCGACATGGATGGATTCACCCCTCCACTTT. It codes for CASSPTWMDSPLHF. The rearrangement links TRBV18 to TRBJ1-6; no clear D. This CDR3 has 14 amino acids. The V end lost 6 bases, the J end lost 8 bases, and 14 bases lay between the germline ends. The germline gives CDR1 KGHSH, CDR2 LQKENI.

The chain has TRBV5-4 and TRBJ2-7, with 10 bases that match TRBD2. The V gene end was trimmed by 0 bases and the J gene end by 2 bases; junction bases not matched to a gene: 2. Per germline, CDR1 SGHNT and CDR2 YYREEE (reference sequence). This CDR3 has 15 residues. The DNA of the CDR3 is TGTGCCAGCAGCTTGGGGACTAGCGGCCCCTACGAGCAGTACTTC. It yields the protein CASSLGTSGPYEQYF.

As concerns this clone: The junction departs from germline at one end; a sequencing error may be responsible. This chain uses TRBV15 with TRBJ2-3; TRBD1 aligns across 7 bases. In germline, CDR1 is LNHNV, CDR2 YYDKDF (reference sequence). This CDR3 region has 14 residues. The DNA for the CDR3 is TGTGCCACCAGCAGAGTAGGGGGCACATATACGCAGTATTTT. Translating it yields CATSRVGGTYTQYF. The complete variable domain, with remaining parts taken from reference TRBV15 and TRBJ2-3, reads DAMVIQNPRYQVTQFGKPVTLSCSQTLNHNVMYWYQQKSSQAPKLLFHYYDKDFNNEADTPDNFQSRRPNTSFCFLDIRSPGLGDTAMYLCATSRVGGTYTQYFGPGTRLTVL.

The V and J genes are TRBV6-5 and TRBJ2-7, with D perhaps TRBD1 (5 bases). CDR3 size: 14 residues. Per the germline V gene, CDR1 is MNHEY and CDR2 is SVGAGI. V was trimmed by 3 bases and J by 3 bases, leaving 12 bases between them. DNA of the CDR3: TGTGCCAGCAGTTATCGACAGAGCGACTACGAGCAGTACTTC. Translating gives CASSYRQSDYEQYF.

The genes are TRBV4-3 and TRBJ2-7, with D possibly being TRBD2 (6 bases). The CDR3 sequence is 16 residues long. Looked up from germline, CDR1 is LGHNA and CDR2 is YSLEER. V was pared by 2 bases and J by 2 bases, with 16 bases between. The CDR3 region has the DNA TGCGCCAGCAGCCAATACTGGGGCTCGGGGGCCTACGAGCAGTACTTC. Translation gives CASSQYWGSGAYEQYF.

The CDR3 reads CASSLAGGRPNEKLFF. Here the CDR3 DNA reads TGTGCCAGCAGCTTAGCGGGGGGGAGACCTAATGAAAAACTGTTTTTT. The genes are TRBV7-2 and TRBJ1-4; D may be TRBD1 (5 bases). The CDR3 sequence is 16 residues long. V gave up 0 bases and J gave up 3 bases, with 11 bases separating them. Germline CDR1 SGHTA, CDR2 FQGNSA.

This chain uses TRBV7-2 with TRBJ2-1; 7 bases map to TRBD2. This CDR3 has 17 amino acids. V lost 0 bases, J lost 1 base, and 6 bases stayed unmatched. Germline CDR1 reads SGHTA; CDR2 reads FQGNSA. CDR3 bases: TGTGCCAGCAGCTTAGCGGGCGGGAGAGGGTCCTACAATGAGCAGTTCTTC. As protein: CASSLAGGRGSYNEQFF.

This clone was counted a few times. The CDR3 region has the DNA TGTGCCAGCAGTGAACGCGTAACTAATGAAAAACTGTTTTTT. Encoded protein: CASSERVTNEKLFF. This chain uses TRBV2 with TRBJ1-4, with D unclear. Germline V CDR1 and CDR2: SNHLY, FYNNEI. The V end was cut by 2 bases, the J end by 1 base, with 5 bases between. The length of the CDR3 is 14 residues.

CDR3 amino acids: CASSWDSHIPAFF. CDR3 DNA sequence: TGTGCCAGCAGTTGGGACAGCCACATCCCAGCTTTCTTT. The V and J genes are TRBV28 and TRBJ1-1, with 7 bases identical to TRBD1. This CDR3 has 13 amino acids. Germline V CDR1 and CDR2: MDHEN, SYDVKM. V lost 4 bases, J lost 10 bases, and 9 bases stayed unmatched.

In this sample, this clone turned up a few times. The rearrangement uses TRBV9 and TRBJ1-6; D ambiguous. Germline V gives CDR1 SGDLS, CDR2 YYNGEE. The germline V and J ends were trimmed by 4 bases and 4 bases, with 12 bases remaining between them. The CDR3 runs 15 residues. The CDR3 DNA reads TGTGCCAGCAGCCTGGGTGGCGGATATAATTCACCCCTCCACTTT. It is translated as CASSLGGGYNSPLHF.

The rearrangement links TRBV18 to TRBJ2-5; a weak D match, TRBD2 (7 bases). Between the trimmed V and J ends, which lost 7 bases and 4 bases, there was a span of 13 bases. The CDR3 spans 13 residues. Germline V lookup: CDR1 KGHSH, CDR2 LQKENI. The CDR3 nucleotides read TGTGCCAGCTATGGACAGCGGGGAGAGACCCAGTACTTC. It encodes CASYGQRGETQYF.

A few counts support this clone. The chain employs TRBV7-9 and TRBJ2-7; 8 bases agree with TRBD1. The CDR3 covers 13 residues. V dropped 6 bases and J dropped 9; count of bases not matched to a gene: 10. Germline CDR1 and CDR2: SEHNR and FQNEAQ (reference sequence). The CDR3 DNA is TGTGCCAGCAGAGATACAGGGGGATATGTGCAGTACTTC. This codes for CASRDTGGYVQYF.

The V gene is TRBV9, the J gene TRBJ2-4; TRBD2 might be the D (5 bases). The CDR3 has 14 amino acids. The germline V gene has CDR1 SGDLS and CDR2 YYNGEE. V gave up 0 bases and J gave up 10 bases, with 14 bases separating them. The CDR3 DNA reads TGTGCCAGCAGCGTAGCGTTAGCGCCAACGATTCAGTACTTC. It is translated as CASSVALAPTIQYF.

This chain uses TRBV5-4 with TRBJ2-7; 9 bases fit TRBD2. CDR1 is SGHNT and CDR2 is YYREEE in the germline V gene (reference sequence). J was trimmed by 4 bases and V by 2 bases; bases with no gene match: 4. This CDR3 contains 14 residues. CDR3: CASSFGAGGYEQYF. The CDR3 coding sequence is TGTGCCAGCAGCTTCGGAGCGGGAGGATACGAGCAGTACTTC. Combining the CDR3 with reference TRBV5-4 and TRBJ2-7 gives the whole variable domain ETGVTQSPTHLIKTRGQQVTLRCSSQSGHNTVSWYQQALGQGPQFIFQYYREEENGRGNFPPRFSGLQFPNYSSELNVNALELDDSALYLCASSFGAGGYEQYFGPGTRLTVT.

This chain joins TRBV5-1 and TRBJ1-4, with 9 bases aligning to TRBD1. J was trimmed by 7 bases and V by 4 bases; bases with no gene match: 8. This CDR3 has 15 residues. The germline V gene has CDR1 SGHRS and CDR2 YFSETQ. CDR3 in amino acids: CASSPGGTGPEKLFF. In nucleotides, the CDR3 is TGCGCCAGCAGCCCTGGTGGGACAGGGCCTGAAAAACTGTTTTTT.

This clone was seen at least ten times. Distinct nucleotide sequences in the sample also encode this CDR3. V and J are TRBV28 and TRBJ2-7, with 8 bases lining up with TRBD1. Germline V gene lookup returns CDR1 MDHEN and CDR2 SYDVKM. Trimming cost V 1 base and J 4 bases; bases outside gene matches: 6. This CDR3 comprises 15 residues. The CDR3: CASSLSAGGPYEQYF. CDR3 coding DNA: TGTGCCAGCAGTTTATCGGCAGGGGGCCCGTACGAGCAGTACTTC.

This sequence joins TRBV6-5 and TRBJ1-5; D unresolved. The V and J ends lost 7 bases and 5 bases respectively, with 12 bases between them. Germline lookup yields CDR1 MNHEY and CDR2 SVGAGI. CDR3 length equals 13 residues. CDR3 residues: CASKSGFYQPQHF. CDR3 DNA: TGTGCCAGCAAATCGGGGTTTTATCAGCCCCAGCATTTT.

This sequence joins TRBV7-9 and TRBJ2-7; D gene uncertain. The germline V gene encodes CDR1 SEHNR and CDR2 FQNEAQ (reference sequence). CDR3 length: 12 residues. Trimming shortened V by 5 bases and J by 1 base, and 6 bases separated the two germline ends. This chain's CDR3 is CASSPVSYEQYF. The CDR3 coding sequence is TGTGCCAGCAGCCCAGTTTCCTACGAGCAGTACTTC.

The CDR3, as DNA: TGTGCCAGCAGCCACCAGGGGGACTATGGCTACACCTTC. Its protein is CASSHQGDYGYTF. The rearrangement uses TRBV6-5 and TRBJ1-2, with 7 bases that match TRBD1. The germline gives CDR1 MNHEY, CDR2 SVGAGI. V shed 6 bases, J shed 3 bases, and the junction held 4 bases outside the gene matches. The CDR3 totals 13 residues.